Following are 29 T cell receptor beta chains from one sample sequenced in a study of blood T cell repertoires in COVID-19. The data were produced by immunoSEQ multiplex PCR, yet TCRdb's version contains in-frame clones alone and is incomplete. In the table there are a few hundred thousand clones, about 90% of which are singletons. Sequencing was performed on peripheral blood. All receptors derive from a woman in her thirties with COVID-19, enrolled during active disease.

This chain uses TRBV27 with TRBJ1-3, with 12 bases fitting TRBD1. The ends lost 4 bases at V and 4 bases at J; junction bases unmatched: 2. The CDR3 has 15 residues. CDR1 and CDR2 (germline): MNHEY, SMNVEV (reference sequence). The chain's CDR3 is CASSSGTGGGNTIYF. CDR3 coding DNA: TGTGCCAGCAGTTCCGGGACAGGGGGCGGAAACACCATATATTTT.

The chain employs TRBV9 and TRBJ2-6; TRBD1 agrees at 10 bases. The J segment lost 2 bases and the V segment lost 4 bases, leaving 6 bases of the junction unmatched. CDR3 size: 17 residues. Germline V lookup: CDR1 SGDLS, CDR2 YYNGEE. This CDR3 reads CASSPRQGAAGANVLTF. CDR3 coding DNA: TGTGCCAGCAGCCCTCGACAGGGGGCGGCTGGGGCCAACGTCCTGACTTTC.

The chain couples TRBV5-1 to TRBJ2-1; 8 positions match TRBD2. V was pared by 4 bases and J by 3 bases, with 12 bases of the junction left unmatched. This CDR3 region has 17 residues. Looked up from germline, CDR1 is SGHRS and CDR2 is YFSETQ. CDR3 protein: CASSPSRAGGNYNEQFF. The CDR3 nucleotides are TGCGCCAGCAGCCCGTCAAGGGCGGGGGGAAACTACAATGAGCAGTTCTTC.

This chain connects TRBV7-9 to TRBJ2-3, with a tentative D call TRBD1 (5 bases). Trimming took 1 base from V and 3 from J, leaving 11 bases between them. The CDR3 spans 15 residues. Per germline, CDR1 SEHNR and CDR2 FQNEAQ (reference sequence). The CDR3 DNA is TGTGCCAGCAGCTTAGTCCAGGGTGGGACAGATACGCAGTATTTT. Its protein is CASSLVQGGTDTQYF.

CDR3 amino acids: CASSPTGPGGYTF. CDR3 coding DNA: TGCGCCAGCAGCCCGACAGGGCCCGGTGGCTACACCTTC. The chain joins TRBV4-3 to TRBJ1-2; 7 nucleotides line up with TRBD1. After removal of 4 bases from V and 7 bases from J, the junction contained 6 bases not matched to a gene. Per the germline V gene, CDR1 is LGHNA and CDR2 is YSLEER. CDR3 length equals 13 residues.

This chain connects TRBV28 to TRBJ1-3; D not certain. There are 15 residues in the CDR3. Germline V gene data show CDR1 as MDHEN and CDR2 as SYDVKM. The germline V and J ends were trimmed by 6 bases and 3 bases, with 15 bases remaining between them. CDR3 in DNA: TGTGCCAGCAGCCGCGGGTTGGACGGTGGAAACACCATATATTTT. Its translation is CASSRGLDGGNTIYF.

There are many counts of this clone. The chain recombines TRBV5-4 with TRBJ1-5; D might be TRBD1 (5 bases). CDR1 is SGHNT, CDR2 YYREEE, per germline (reference sequence). This CDR3 has 13 residues. The ends were cut back, 3 bases at V and 7 bases at J, with 11 bases in the middle. This CDR3 reads CASSSGGDQPQHF. In nucleotides, the CDR3 is TGTGCCAGCAGCTCGGGAGGGGACCAGCCCCAGCATTTT.

The chain uses TRBV7-2 and TRBJ1-1; tentative D call: TRBD1 (5 bases). Trimming removed 1 base at V and 4 bases at J, with 10 bases between. The germline CDR1 and CDR2 sequences are SGHTA and FQGNSA. The CDR3 contains 14 residues. As DNA, the CDR3 is TGTGCCAGCAGCTTAGGCCAGGGTACCACTGAAGCTTTCTTT. This encodes CASSLGQGTTEAFF.

V is TRBV7-2 and J is TRBJ2-2; tentative D call: TRBD2 (6 bases). The V end was cut by 6 bases, the J end by 6 bases, with 17 bases between. The CDR3 has 15 amino acids. Germline CDR1 SGHTA, CDR2 FQGNSA. The CDR3 DNA follows: TGTGCCAGCAGTGAGGCGGGGAGCGGACCCGGGGAGCTGTTTTTT. It specifies CASSEAGSGPGELFF.

The rearrangement links TRBV30 to TRBJ2-7; the D gene is possibly TRBD1 (6 bases). Trimming cost V 2 bases and J 5 bases, with 13 bases left between them. Germline V lookup: CDR1 GTSNPN, CDR2 SVGIG (reference sequence). The CDR3 has 13 residues. The CDR3 DNA reads as TGTGCCTGGAGTCATGGGCAGGGGAACGAGCAGTACGTC. This gives the protein CAWSHGQGNEQYV.

The chain uses TRBV21-1 and TRBJ1-2. TRBV21-1 is labeled a pseudogene. The CDR3 runs 17 residues. CDR3 coding DNA: TGTGCCAGCAGCAAATCTCAGGACTTAAAAACTCCCTGTGGCTACACCTTC. It codes for CASSKSQDLKTPCGYTF.

The V gene is TRBV2, the J gene TRBJ2-7; 7 bases map to TRBD1. Germline trimming cut 7 bases from V and 12 bases from J; bases unmatched to any gene: 6. Germline CDR1 and CDR2: SNHLY and FYNNEI. The CDR3 is 10 residues long. The CDR3 coding sequence is TGTGCCAGCATGGGACAGCTGGTGTACGTC. This codes for CASMGQLVYV.

CDR3 coding DNA: TGCGCCAGCAGCTTGGTTGGGGCGCCCGGGGCCAACGTCCTGACTTTC. Its protein product is CASSLVGAPGANVLTF. The rearrangement uses TRBV5-1 and TRBJ2-6; tentative D call: TRBD1 (5 bases). The CDR3 is 16 residues long. The V end was cut by 0 bases, the J end by 4 bases, with 11 bases between. The germline V gene encodes CDR1 SGHRS and CDR2 YFSETQ. Filled out from reference TRBV5-1 and TRBJ2-6, the complete variable domain reads KAGVTQTPRYLIKTRGQQVTLSCSPISGHRSVSWYQQTPGQGLQFLFEYFSETQRNKGNFPGRFSGRQFSNSRSEMNVSTLELGDSALYLCASSLVGAPGANVLTFGAGSRLTVL.

The chain links TRBV13 to TRBJ2-7; D gene uncertain. V lost 3 bases and J lost 5, with 11 bases in between. This CDR3 spans 13 amino acids. CDR1 and CDR2 from the germline V gene are PRHDT and FYEKMQ (reference sequence). The CDR3 DNA reads TGTGCCAGCAGCTTGAGACTTATGGACGAGCAGTACTTC. Residues: CASSLRLMDEQYF.

The chain uses TRBV27 and TRBJ2-7; D is undetermined. Germline V lookup: CDR1 MNHEY, CDR2 SMNVEV (reference sequence). The CDR3 extends over 15 amino acids. Trimming left V 2 bases short and J 2 bases short, with 13 bases between. The CDR3 DNA reads TGTGCCAGCAGTTTAAAACCAGGTCCTCCCTACGAGCAGTACTTC. Protein product: CASSLKPGPPYEQYF.

The gene calls are TRBV10-1 and TRBJ2-1, with 14 bases that match TRBD2. The CDR3 consists of 18 residues. With 3 bases clipped from V and 7 bases from J, the junction kept 11 bases outside the gene matches. Germline V gene lookup returns CDR1 WNHNN and CDR2 SYGVQD (reference sequence). CDR3 residues: CASSDQGLAGAGLNEQFF. In DNA, the CDR3 is TGCGCCAGCAGTGACCAGGGACTAGCGGGGGCCGGCTTGAATGAGCAGTTCTTC.

The CDR3: CASSQEVGRDQPQHF. CDR3 DNA: TGCGCCAGCAGCCAAGAGGTGGGCAGGGATCAGCCCCAGCATTTT. This chain connects TRBV4-3 to TRBJ1-5, with a possible D match to TRBD1 (5 bases). V lost 0 bases and J lost 5, with 11 bases in between. This CDR3 comprises 15 residues. Germline CDR1 LGHNA, CDR2 YSLEER.

This chain uses TRBV5-1 with TRBJ2-1; 9 bases align to TRBD2. The germline gives CDR1 SGHRS, CDR2 YFSETQ. The CDR3 loop spans 16 amino acids. Unmatched junction bases numbered 5, after V lost 0 bases and J lost 4 bases. DNA for the CDR3: TGCGCCAGCAGCTTGGATGCGGGAGGGTCTTACAATGAGCAGTTCTTC. Protein product: CASSLDAGGSYNEQFF.

In this sample, this clone turned up a few times. The J gene is TRBJ1-5, the V gene TRBV6-2 or TRBV6-3, with TRBD1 matching 8 bases. The germline V gene has CDR1 MNHEY and CDR2 SVGEGT. There are 15 residues in the CDR3. V lost 2 bases and J lost 3; bases outside the gene matches: 3. CDR3 amino acids: CASSYAGQANQPQHF. The CDR3 DNA is TGTGCCAGCAGTTACGCGGGACAGGCCAATCAGCCCCAGCATTTT.

The gene calls are TRBV28 and TRBJ1-2; 7 bases are shared with TRBD1. CDR3 length: 14 residues. With 8 bases clipped from V and 4 bases from J, the junction kept 10 bases outside the gene matches. Germline CDR1 MDHEN, CDR2 SYDVKM. DNA for the CDR3: TGTGCCAGCGTCCCCTCCGACAGGGCCTATGGCTACACCTTC. It translates to CASVPSDRAYGYTF.

The chain links TRBV11-2 to TRBJ2-3; TRBD1 aligns across 9 bases. V shed 5 bases, J shed 4 bases, and the junction held 7 bases outside the gene matches. The CDR3 has 15 residues. The germline V gene encodes CDR1 SGHAT and CDR2 FQNNGV. The CDR3 is CASSPDRGSADTQYF. The CDR3 DNA reads TGTGCCAGCAGCCCCGACAGGGGGAGCGCAGATACGCAGTATTTT.

V is TRBV29-1 and J is TRBJ2-7, with a weak D call TRBD1 (5 bases). Trimming stripped 3 bases from V and 0 bases from J, with 15 bases between. CDR1 is SQVTM, CDR2 ANQGSEA, per germline. CDR3 length equals 15 residues. The CDR3 bases are TGCAGCGTTGAGACGACAGAGCAAAGCTCCTACGAGCAGTACTTC. This translates into CSVETTEQSSYEQYF.

The V and J genes are TRBV5-1 and TRBJ1-1; D gene unclear. From germline, CDR1 is SGHRS and CDR2 YFSETQ. Trimming pared 2 bases from V and 4 bases from J, leaving 12 bases between. The length of the CDR3 is 14 residues. The DNA of the CDR3 is TGCGCCAGCAGCTTCGGCGGGGATGTCACTGAAGCTTTCTTT. This encodes CASSFGGDVTEAFF. Filled out from reference TRBV5-1 and TRBJ1-1, the complete variable domain reads KAGVTQTPRYLIKTRGQQVTLSCSPISGHRSVSWYQQTPGQGLQFLFEYFSETQRNKGNFPGRFSGRQFSNSRSEMNVSTLELGDSALYLCASSFGGDVTEAFFGQGTRLTVV.

The V call is TRBV18, the J call TRBJ2-3; possible D gene TRBD1, 6 bases. The V end was cut by 4 bases, the J end by 0 bases, with 8 bases between. Germline CDR1 reads KGHSH; CDR2 reads LQKENI. This CDR3 has 14 residues. CDR3 sequence (DNA): TGTGCCAGCTCACAGACAGGTAGCACAGATACGCAGTATTTT. This translates into CASSQTGSTDTQYF.

The chain employs TRBV5-1 and TRBJ2-5; 10 positions match TRBD2. This CDR3 contains 16 residues. Trimming at V came to 4 bases and at J to 5 bases, leaving 11 bases not matched to a gene. Germline V gives CDR1 SGHRS, CDR2 YFSETQ. The CDR3 DNA sequence: TGCGCCAGCAGCAGGAGGGCTAGCGGGGGAGGGGAGACCCAGTACTTC. Translating it yields CASSRRASGGGETQYF.

J is TRBJ2-7 and V is TRBV6-2 or TRBV6-3, with D maybe TRBD1 (6 bases). The CDR3 length is 17 residues. From germline, CDR1 is MNHEY and CDR2 SVGEGT. The V gene lost 6 bases and the J gene lost 6 bases, with 27 bases spanning the gap. This CDR3 reads CASSPTTSGQLLGEQYV. The CDR3 coding sequence is TGTGCCAGCAGCCCAACTACTTCAGGACAGCTCCTAGGCGAGCAGTACGTC.

V usage is TRBV6-2 or TRBV6-3 and J usage is TRBJ2-7; 10 bases match TRBD2. Germline values: CDR1 MNHEY, CDR2 SVGEGT. Losses at the gene ends were 4 bases for V and 1 base for J; bases not matched to a gene: 13. The CDR3 sequence is 18 residues long. The CDR3 loop is CASSSPRAGGPISYEQYV. The CDR3 DNA sequence: TGTGCCAGCAGTTCCCCCAGAGCGGGAGGGCCAATTTCCTACGAGCAGTACGTC.

This clone was counted between two and nine times. The rearrangement joins TRBV10-3 to TRBJ1-5, with 9 nucleotides matching TRBD1. This CDR3 has 14 residues. Unmatched junction bases numbered 3, after V lost 6 bases and J lost 3 bases. CDR1 is ENHRY and CDR2 is SYGVKD in the germline V gene. CDR3 protein: CAIRDRGLNQPQHF. CDR3 DNA: TGTGCCATCAGGGACAGGGGCCTCAATCAGCCCCAGCATTTT.

The rearrangement uses TRBV11-2 and TRBJ2-1; TRBD1 is a possible D gene (5 bases). The CDR3 spans 15 residues. Germline CDR1 is SGHAT and CDR2 is FQNNGV. Trimming stripped 1 base from V and 4 bases from J, with 11 bases between. Written as DNA, the CDR3 is TGTGCCAGCAGCTTAGTTTGGCAGGGTTACAATGAGCAGTTCTTC. Residues: CASSLVWQGYNEQFF. The full variable domain, rest sourced from reference TRBV11-2 and TRBJ2-1, is EAGVAQSPRYKIIEKRQSVAFWCNPISGHATLYWYQQILGQGPKLLIQFQNNGVVDDSQLPKDRFSAERLKGVDSTLKIQPAKLEDSAVYLCASSLVWQGYNEQFFGPGTRLTVL.